This TCR beta chain was identified in a study of T cell repertoires in cytomegalovirus infection. As for the study in general: CMV epitopes in the study were HLA-C-restricted (recently identified) and HLA-B-restricted (well studied). Based on public TCR beta signatures, there were indications of CMV infection and of a matching HLA type.

Findings and caveats of the study: HLA-C-restricted, CMV-specific TCR beta clonotypes were dominant ex vivo. The cumulative frequency of public TCR beta families distinguished individuals who carried CMV together with the relevant HLA.

TCRdb reprocessed the reads with MiXCR, giving one entry per CDR3 protein. Of approximately 730,000 distinct CDR3 sequences in the sample, roughly 30% were seen once. This clonotype was recorded many times. As yet, its antigen is unknown. This CDR3 is built from 13 residues. V was shortened by 5 bases and J by 7 bases, with 13 bases between the two germline ends. Germline V gene lookup returns CDR1 SGHVS and CDR2 FNYEAQ. This specimen consisted of cultured PBMCs, obtained from culture after CMV antigen stimulation. The receptor was isolated from a human donor in good health (CMV status not recorded). Some clones in this sample may be carry-over from other donors' samples. This chain uses TRBV7-6 with TRBJ2-3; D remains ambiguous. Written as DNA, the CDR3 is TGTGCCAGCAGCATAGAGACGTCTTATACGCAGTATTTT. This codes for CASSIETSYTQYF.